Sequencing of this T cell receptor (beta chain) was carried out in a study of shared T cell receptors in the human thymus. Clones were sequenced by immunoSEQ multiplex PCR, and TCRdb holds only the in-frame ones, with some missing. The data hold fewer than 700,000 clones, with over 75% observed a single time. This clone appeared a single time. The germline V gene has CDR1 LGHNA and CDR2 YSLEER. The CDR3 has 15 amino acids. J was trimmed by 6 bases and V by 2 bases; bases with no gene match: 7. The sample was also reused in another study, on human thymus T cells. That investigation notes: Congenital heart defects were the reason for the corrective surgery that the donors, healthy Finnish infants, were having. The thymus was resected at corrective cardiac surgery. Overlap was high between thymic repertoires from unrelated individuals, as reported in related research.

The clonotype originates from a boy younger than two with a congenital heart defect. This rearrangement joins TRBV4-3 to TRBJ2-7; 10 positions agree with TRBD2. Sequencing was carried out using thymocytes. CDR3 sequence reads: CASSQRAGGHSEQYF. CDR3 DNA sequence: TGCGCCAGCAGCCAACGAGCGGGAGGGCATTCCGAGCAGTACTTC.